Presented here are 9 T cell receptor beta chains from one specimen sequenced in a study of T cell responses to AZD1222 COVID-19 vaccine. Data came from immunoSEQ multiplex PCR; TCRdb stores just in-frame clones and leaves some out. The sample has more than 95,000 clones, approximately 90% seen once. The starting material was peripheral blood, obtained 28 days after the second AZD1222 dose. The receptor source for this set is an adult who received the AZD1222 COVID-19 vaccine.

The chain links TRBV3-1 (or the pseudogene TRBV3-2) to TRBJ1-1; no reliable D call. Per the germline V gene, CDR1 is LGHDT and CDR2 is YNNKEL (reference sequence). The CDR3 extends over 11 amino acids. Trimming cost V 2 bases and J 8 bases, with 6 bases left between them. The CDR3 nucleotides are TGTGCCAGCAGCCAAAGGTCCGAAGCTTTCTTT. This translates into CASSQRSEAFF.

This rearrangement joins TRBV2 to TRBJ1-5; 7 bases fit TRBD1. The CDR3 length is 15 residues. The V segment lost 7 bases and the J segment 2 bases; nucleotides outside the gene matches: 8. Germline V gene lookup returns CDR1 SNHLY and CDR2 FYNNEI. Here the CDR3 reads CASTKTGYRNQPQHF. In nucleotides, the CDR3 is TGTGCCAGCACCAAGACAGGGTATCGCAATCAGCCCCAGCATTTT.

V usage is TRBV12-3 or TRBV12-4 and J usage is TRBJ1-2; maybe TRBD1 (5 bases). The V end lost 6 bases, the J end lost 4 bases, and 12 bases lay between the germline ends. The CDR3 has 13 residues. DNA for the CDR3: TGTGCCAGCAGGCTTTCGACAGCCTATGGCTACACCTTC. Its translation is CASRLSTAYGYTF.

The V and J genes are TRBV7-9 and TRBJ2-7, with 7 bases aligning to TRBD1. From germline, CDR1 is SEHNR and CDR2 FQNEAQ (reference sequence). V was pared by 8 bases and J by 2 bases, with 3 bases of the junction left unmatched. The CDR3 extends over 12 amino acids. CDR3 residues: CASRDSAYEQYF. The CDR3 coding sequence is TGTGCCAGCCGGGACAGCGCCTACGAGCAGTACTTC.

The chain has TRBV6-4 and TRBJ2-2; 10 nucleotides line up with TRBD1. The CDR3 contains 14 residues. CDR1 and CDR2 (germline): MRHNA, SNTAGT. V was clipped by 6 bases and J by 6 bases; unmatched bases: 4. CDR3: CASRPGQGAGELFF. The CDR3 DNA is TGTGCCAGCAGACCCGGACAGGGGGCCGGGGAGCTGTTTTTT.

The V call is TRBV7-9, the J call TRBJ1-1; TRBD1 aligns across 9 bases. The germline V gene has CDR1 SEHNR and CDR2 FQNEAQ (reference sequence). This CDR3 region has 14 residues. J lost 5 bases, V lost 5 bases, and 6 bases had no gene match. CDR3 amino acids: CASSQTGGGTEAFF. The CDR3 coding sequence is TGTGCCAGCAGCCAAACAGGGGGCGGAACTGAAGCTTTCTTT. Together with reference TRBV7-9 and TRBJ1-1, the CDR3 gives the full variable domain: DTGVSQNPRHKITKRGQNVTFRCDPISEHNRLYWYRQTLGQGPEFLTYFQNEAQLEKSRLLSDRFSAERPKGSFSTLEIQRTEQGDSAMYLCASSQTGGGTEAFFGQGTRLTVV.

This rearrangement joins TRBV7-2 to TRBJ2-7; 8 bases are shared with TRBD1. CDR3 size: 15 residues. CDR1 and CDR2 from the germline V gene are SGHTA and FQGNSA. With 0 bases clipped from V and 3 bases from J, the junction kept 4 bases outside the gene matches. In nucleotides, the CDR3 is TGTGCCAGCAGCTTAGCAGGGACAGGAGACTACGAGCAGTACTTC. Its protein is CASSLAGTGDYEQYF.

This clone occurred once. CDR3 sequence reads: CASRPRGNRNTGELFF. For the CDR3, the DNA is TGTGCCAGCAGACCAAGGGGGAACAGAAACACCGGGGAGCTGTTTTTT. The chain carries TRBV2 and TRBJ2-2, with D perhaps TRBD1 (6 bases). With 6 bases removed from V and 2 bases from J, the gap between germline ends came to 16 bases. CDR1 is SNHLY, CDR2 FYNNEI, per germline. This CDR3 has 16 amino acids.

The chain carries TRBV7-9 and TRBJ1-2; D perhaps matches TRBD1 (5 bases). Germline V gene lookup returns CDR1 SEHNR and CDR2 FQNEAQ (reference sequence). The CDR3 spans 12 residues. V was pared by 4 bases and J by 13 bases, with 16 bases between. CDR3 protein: CASSSPSRVCTF. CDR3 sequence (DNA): TGTGCCAGCAGCTCTCCAAGCAGGGTCTGCACCTTC. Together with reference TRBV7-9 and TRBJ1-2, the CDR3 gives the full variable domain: DTGVSQNPRHKITKRGQNVTFRCDPISEHNRLYWYRQTLGQGPEFLTYFQNEAQLEKSRLLSDRFSAERPKGSFSTLEIQRTEQGDSAMYLCASSSPSRVCTFGSGTRLTVV.